This T cell receptor (beta chain) is from a study of tumor-infiltrating lymphocytes in primary liver carcinoma (dated by TCRdb to the late 2010s). For the study in its entirety: Between late 2015 and March 2016, roughly 5 patients in China with histopathologically diagnosed primary liver carcinoma had their tumors surgically resected. Hepatocellular carcinoma (four) or combined HCC and intrahepatic cholangiocarcinoma (one) was present in the five patients, who were three men and two women aged 30 to 69 years. The tumors of the five patients were staged as T1-T3 N0M0, with maximum diameters ranging from about 4.2 to 11 cm. Each sample produced about 3.5 to 7.13 million productive TCRbeta reads, and read depth showed no significant difference between tissue types. Across five regions of each liver tumor, along with adjacent normal tissue and blood, the study brought together TCRbeta repertoire sequencing, expression microarrays and whole-exome sequencing. TCRbeta repertoire sequencing covered 35 or so specimens from 5 patients: roughly 25 tumor regions, 5 adjacent noncancerous liver tissues and 5 peripheral blood samples. Reproducibility between technical replicate repertoires was high, with correlation coefficients above 0.98 and mean shared-clone rates roughly 0.86.

The research as a whole found: The top 250 clones made up a significantly larger repertoire fraction in tumors than in blood (p = 0.039). Pairs of tumor regions showed greater repertoire overlap (mean around 35%) than tumor-adjacent pairs (roughly 17%) or tumor-blood pairs (about 14%), which is consistent with antigen-driven expansion. Because the samples were bulk and unsorted, CD4+ and CD8+ T cell repertoires could not be compared. With just a few patients in the study, the authors point out that the findings should be validated in a larger study. Because only the TCR beta chain was sequenced and unpaired alpha chains were not captured, true repertoire diversity is likely underestimated.

Remarks on this clonotype: Its antigen target is currently unknown. The input lacks base qualities; no much larger clone sits a single base away.

Trimming costs V 3 bases and J 4 bases, and their ends lie 12 bases apart. The CDR3 contains 15 residues, cysteine and phenylalanine counted. Left in the record is the CDR3 DNA by itself, 45 bases read in frame from the first base. The germline V gene specifies SGHTA as CDR1 and FQGNSA as CDR2. Blood RNA was extracted from unsorted whole blood with TRIzol reagent; germline DNA came from the DNeasy Blood & Tissue kit. Patients had chronic HBV infection and were treatment-naive at sampling. Before surgery, 4 to 5 milliliters of peripheral blood were collected into K2EDTA tubes. TCRbeta-specific cDNA was reverse-transcribed from about 0.45 ug total RNA using a constant-region primer and ProtoScript II reverse transcriptase. TCRbeta libraries were built with three nested multiplex PCR rounds, a slightly modified ARM-PCR procedure. Each of the first two PCR rounds ran for approximately 10 cycles using multiplex TRBV1-TRBV30 forward primers together with a Cbeta reverse primer. Sample barcodes and Illumina adapters were attached in a final 25-cycle PCR using Deep VentR polymerase. Amplicons of 200-500 bp were gel-purified with a QIAquick gel extraction kit before sequencing. TCRbeta amplicons were sequenced on an Illumina HiSeq 2500 with 250-bp paired-end reads. Concerning the study's data processing: Trimmomatic v0.33 was used to quality-trim the reads, and FLASH v1.2.11 was used to merge paired reads so that full CDR3 sequences could be recovered. MiGEC v1.2.1b assigned V, D and J germline segments to the rearranged TCRbeta sequences. Clonotype statistics and Shannon-Wiener diversity indices were computed with VDJtools v1.0.0. Except for diversity analysis, only the 250 most abundant clonotypes of each sample were used in subsequent analyses to reduce sampling bias. TCRdb reanalyzed the raw reads on its own, using fastp at Q25 for trimming and MiXCR for clone calling, and kept in-frame beta chains. Records with the same CDR3 protein are collapsed into one entry carrying the most frequent genes and DNA. The V and J calls were determined by TCRdb, not by the authors. The sample has about 310,000 distinct CDR3 sequences on record, almost 60% of them singletons. About 17% of the sample is taken by the ten largest.

The sequence derives from a woman younger than 45 with primary liver carcinoma and hepatitis B virus infection. The sequenced material came from peripheral blood. This chain is built from TRBV7-2 and TRBJ2-2, with no confidently assigned D gene. The CDR3 region: CASSLDTRSTGELFF. The sequenced DNA is TGTGCCAGCAGCTTGGATACTCGAAGCACCGGGGAGCTGTTTTTT.